This T cell receptor beta chain was recorded in a study of shared clonotypes between healthy human individuals. Overall study context: Samples came from a couple of female and a few male donors aged 18 to 49.

Profiled with immunoSEQ multiplex PCR; TCRdb holds only in-frame clones, not every one. The profile shows approximately 2.5 million clones, roughly 93% of them singletons. The CDR3 covers 16 residues. CDR1 and CDR2 (germline): LGHNA, YSLEER. Losses at the gene ends were 1 base for V and 1 base for J; bases not matched to a gene: 3. General study findings and limits: Naive subsets tended to show greater estimated richness than memory subsets. Even with large depth, rarefaction showed that sorted-subset sequencing was incomplete.

This clone appeared once. Its antigen is not known. This rearrangement joins TRBV4-3 to TRBJ2-1; 8 positions match TRBD2. The sample comprised naive CD4+ T cells from PBMCs. Indicated subset: CD45RA+ positively selected. This sequence was found in a man between 18 and 35 years old in good health. Some clones in this sample may be carry-over from other donors' samples. Written as DNA, the CDR3 is TGCGCCAGCAGCCAAGTTCGGGAGGGGTCCTACAATGAGCAGTTCTTC. It codes for CASSQVREGSYNEQFF.